The rows below give T cell receptor beta chains drawn from one sample of a study of CD8 T cells in Susac syndrome. TCRdb re-derived calls from the immunoSEQ multiplex PCR reads in MiXCR, one entry per CDR3 protein. This repertoire shows 150,000 to 200,000 distinct CDR3 sequences, under 97% found once; its top ten account for approximately 0.09%. Source material: CD4+ T cells from PBMCs. Receptors originate from a human donor with multiple sclerosis. Each CDR3 is given with its conserved first and last residue. A D gene is named only where the DNA matches it firmly. Clone size, where shown, is once, few, many, or a class for clones that have expanded.

clone_size,d_call,j_call,v_call,cdr3_length,cdr3_nt,cdr3_aa
NA,NA,TRBJ1-5,TRBV2,15,TGTGCCGGGTCGGGACAACTGGGCGGCAATCAGCCCCAGCATTTT,CAGSGQLGGNQPQHF
NA,TRBD1,TRBJ1-2,TRBV19,15,TGTGCCAGTAGTCCCCGGGACAGGAACAACTATGGCTACACCTTC,CASSPRDRNNYGYTF
NA,TRBD2,TRBJ2-3,TRBV6-1,15,TGTGCCAGCAGGGGACTAGCGGTGATCACAGATACGCAGTATTTT,CASRGLAVITDTQYF
NA,NA,TRBJ2-7,TRBV29-1,13,TGCAGCGTTGCAGGGCAGGGGAGAAACGAGCAGTACTTC,CSVAGQGRNEQYF
once,NA,TRBJ2-5,TRBV20-1,13,TGCAGTGCTAGATCAGGGACACAAGAGACCCAGTACTTC,CSARSGTQETQYF
NA,NA,TRBJ1-2,TRBV18,13,TGTGCCAGCTCATCCGGGCCTAACTATGGCTACACCTTC,CASSSGPNYGYTF
NA,NA,TRBJ1-1,TRBV18,12,TGTGCCAGCTCACTCGTCGGCTTAGAAGCTTTCTTT,CASSLVGLEAFF
NA,TRBD2,TRBJ2-5,TRBV7-2,15,TGTGCCAGCAGCTTAGGGACTAGCCTCCAAGAGACCCAGTACTTC,CASSLGTSLQETQYF
NA,TRBD1,TRBJ1-1,TRBV3-1,15,TGTGCCAGCAGCCGGTCACAGGGGACGAACACTGAAGCTTTCTTT,CASSRSQGTNTEAFF
NA,TRBD2,TRBJ2-3,TRBV6-5,16,TGTGCCAGCAGTTGGGGCAGCGGGGGGAGCACAGATACGCAGTATTTT,CASSWGSGGSTDTQYF
NA,NA,TRBJ1-1,TRBV13,14,TGTGCCAGCAGCGGAGAAACAGGGAGCACTGAAGCTTTCTTT,CASSGETGSTEAFF
NA,NA,TRBJ1-5,TRBV7-9,13,TGTGCCAGCAGCCGACAGGTTGATCAGCCCCAGCATTTT,CASSRQVDQPQHF
NA,NA,TRBJ1-2,TRBV7-9,10,TGTGGAAACGTTCGGCATGGCTACACCTTC,CGNVRHGYTF
NA,TRBD2,TRBJ2-1,TRBV20-1,15,TGCAGTGCCCGACTAGCGGGGGCTCCTTACAATGAGCAGTTCTTC,CSARLAGAPYNEQFF
NA,NA,TRBJ1-2,TRBV12-3/TRBV12-4,14,TGTGCCAGCAGTCCGGCCGGGACACTCTATGGCTACACCTTC,CASSPAGTLYGYTF
NA,NA,TRBJ1-5,TRBV30,13,TGTGCCTGGAGTGGGGAGGGCAATCAGCCCCAGCATTTT,CAWSGEGNQPQHF
NA,NA,TRBJ2-3,TRBV12-5,14,TGTGCTAGTGGTTTGGTACTTCGCACAGATACGCAGTATTTT,CASGLVLRTDTQYF
NA,NA,TRBJ1-5,TRBV6-5,15,TGTGCCAGCAGCACCACCCAGGTTAGCAATCAGCCCCAGCATTTT,CASSTTQVSNQPQHF
once,NA,TRBJ2-6,TRBV20-1,14,TGCAGTGCTATAGCAGGGTCCGGGGCCAACGTCCTGACTTTC,CSAIAGSGANVLTF
NA,TRBD1,TRBJ1-1,TRBV5-6,15,TGTGCCAGCAGCTTCCGGGACAGACCGAACACTGAAGCTTTCTTT,CASSFRDRPNTEAFF
NA,NA,TRBJ1-1,TRBV19,13,TGTGCCAGTAGTAAACAAGGGAACACTGAAGCTTTCTTT,CASSKQGNTEAFF
once,NA,TRBJ2-3,TRBV24-1,15,TGTGCCACCAGTGATTTAATGACGGACACAGATACGCAGTATTTT,CATSDLMTDTDTQYF
NA,NA,TRBJ2-2,TRBV5-6,12,TGTGCCAGCAGCTCCGGAACCGGGGAGCTGTTTTTT,CASSSGTGELFF
NA,NA,TRBJ1-5,TRBV12-3/TRBV12-4,12,TGTGCCAGCAGTTTAAATATCCAGCCCCAGCATTTT,CASSLNIQPQHF
NA,NA,TRBJ2-1,TRBV7-2,13,TGTGCCAGCAGCTCAAGGGGGGGGCCGCCGGAGTTCTTC,CASSSRGGPPEFF
NA,NA,TRBJ2-2,TRBV7-3,14,TGTGCCAGCAGCCCCCCGGGGCTGACCGGGGAGCTGTTTTTT,CASSPPGLTGELFF